The 30 T cell receptor beta chains below all came from one sample that was sequenced in a study of blood T cell repertoires in COVID-19. Repertoires were generated with immunoSEQ multiplex PCR, while TCRdb's copy carries only in-frame clones and drops some. The table has 300,000 to 350,000 clones, 75% to 95% seen once. The sequencing input was peripheral blood. The receptors derive from a woman aged 25 to 39 with COVID-19, enrolled during active disease.

This clone was observed once. The chain combines TRBV5-6 with TRBJ1-2; 9 bases map to TRBD1. Germline CDR1 and CDR2: SGHDT and YYEEEE. CDR3 length: 16 residues. Unmatched junction bases numbered 7, after V lost 3 bases and J lost 1 base. The CDR3 DNA is TGTGCCAGCAGCTCTGTAGGGGGACAGGGTAACTATGGCTACACCTTC. It translates to CASSSVGGQGNYGYTF.

V gene TRBV6-4 combines with J gene TRBJ2-3; 7 bases map to TRBD1. The ends lost 2 bases at V and 2 bases at J; junction bases unmatched: 16. CDR1 is MRHNA and CDR2 is SNTAGT in the germline V gene. The CDR3 is 19 amino acids. CDR3 in amino acids: CASSDGRSKRDSYTDTQYF. The CDR3 DNA follows: TGTGCCAGCAGTGACGGGCGATCAAAGAGGGACAGTTACACAGATACGCAGTATTTT.

The chain recombines TRBV25-1 with TRBJ1-2; the match to TRBD1 covers 9 bases. There are 12 residues in the CDR3. V lost 10 bases to trimming and J lost 4 bases; unmatched junction nucleotides: 4. Per the germline V gene, CDR1 is MGHDK and CDR2 is SYGVNS. CDR3 residues: CATLTGGYGYTF. Here the CDR3 DNA reads TGTGCCACCCTGACAGGGGGCTATGGCTACACCTTC.

This clone showed up just once. The CDR3 DNA is TGTGCCAGCACAGACTCAGGGCCGACAGTCTATGGCTACACCTTC. Amino acid sequence: CASTDSGPTVYGYTF. The chain recombines TRBV28 with TRBJ1-2; a weak D match, TRBD1 (5 bases). The CDR3 runs 15 residues. V dropped 7 bases and J dropped 4 bases, with 19 bases sitting between them. The germline V gene has CDR1 MDHEN and CDR2 SYDVKM.

The table lists this clone with a count of one. This chain connects TRBV10-3 to TRBJ1-5; 10 bases fit TRBD1. V lost 2 bases and J lost 4; bases outside the gene matches: 8. The germline V gene has CDR1 ENHRY and CDR2 SYGVKD. The CDR3 runs 17 residues. The DNA of the CDR3 is TGTGCCATCAGTGAGAATACCGGGACAGGGGCGAATCAGCCCCAGCATTTT. This gives the protein CAISENTGTGANQPQHF.

The chain recombines TRBV19 with TRBJ2-5; 7 bases map to TRBD2. The germline V gene has CDR1 LNHDA and CDR2 SQIVND (reference sequence). The CDR3 loop spans 15 amino acids. V gave up 1 base and J gave up 3 bases; unmatched junction bases: 5. CDR3 nucleotide sequence: TGTGCCAGTAGTATAGTCCCTCTAGCGGAAGAGACCCAGTACTTC. The encoded protein is CASSIVPLAEETQYF.

The J gene is TRBJ1-2, the V gene TRBV5-1, with D uncertain. Germline CDR1 is SGHRS and CDR2 is YFSETQ. With 0 bases removed from V and 5 bases from J, the gap between germline ends came to 11 bases. This CDR3 has 14 amino acids. As DNA, the CDR3 is TGCGCCAGCAGCTTGGGGACTCCAAGATATGGCTACACCTTC. The encoded protein is CASSLGTPRYGYTF.

This clone showed up just once. The rearrangement joins TRBV29-1 to TRBJ2-1, with TRBD2 identical over 8 bases. J lost 5 bases, V lost 4 bases, and 7 bases had no gene match. CDR1 and CDR2 (germline): SQVTM, ANQGSEA. The CDR3 length is 14 residues. The CDR3 sequence is CSVVPGGPHNEQFF. The CDR3 DNA is TGCAGCGTTGTCCCGGGAGGGCCACACAATGAGCAGTTCTTC.

This chain uses TRBV12-3 or TRBV12-4 with TRBJ1-2, with D maybe TRBD1 (5 bases). V was clipped by 8 bases and J by 4 bases, with 11 bases between them. CDR3 length: 12 amino acids. DNA of the CDR3: TGTGCCAGCCAGGGTCCCATCTATGGCTACACCTTC. Protein: CASQGPIYGYTF.

The chain couples TRBV30 to TRBJ1-1; D gene ambiguous. V shed 7 bases and J shed 4 bases, with 13 bases lying between them. Looked up from germline, CDR1 is GTSNPN and CDR2 is SVGIG (reference sequence). The length of the CDR3 is 12 residues. This CDR3 reads CASGQAGTEAFF. In DNA, the CDR3 is TGTGCCTCTGGGCAGGCGGGCACTGAAGCTTTCTTT.

The chain joins TRBV12-3 or TRBV12-4 to TRBJ1-3; D ambiguous. V lost 6 bases to trimming and J lost 0 bases, with 6 bases between them. The CDR3 extends over 13 amino acids. CDR3 sequence (DNA): TGTGCCAGCAGGCGGGGCTCTGGAAACACCATATATTTT. Its protein is CASRRGSGNTIYF.

The chain joins TRBV7-9 to TRBJ1-1; TRBD1 aligns across 7 bases. V gave up 2 bases and J gave up 3 bases; unmatched junction bases: 3. Germline V lookup: CDR1 SEHNR, CDR2 FQNEAQ (reference sequence). This CDR3 contains 14 residues. CDR3 sequence reads: CASSLNRGDTEAFF. In DNA, the CDR3 is TGTGCCAGCAGCTTAAACAGGGGAGACACTGAAGCTTTCTTT.

V and J are TRBV6-5 and TRBJ2-2; D gene uncertain. Per the germline V gene, CDR1 is MNHEY and CDR2 is SVGAGI. V lost 0 bases and J 1 base, leaving 9 bases between the germline ends. The CDR3 runs 16 residues. The CDR3 protein is CASSYSFPENTGELFF. Here the CDR3 DNA reads TGTGCCAGCAGTTACTCGTTCCCAGAGAACACCGGGGAGCTGTTTTTT.

The chain carries TRBV6-5 and TRBJ1-5, with a weak D call TRBD1 (6 bases). The CDR3 is made up of 16 amino acids. Germline CDR1 MNHEY, CDR2 SVGAGI. Trimming took off 4 bases at V and 4 bases at J, with 17 bases between the two ends. Written as DNA, the CDR3 is TGTGCCAGCAGTTCTCAGGCCGGTACAGGGAATCAGCCCCAGCATTTT. This sequence encodes CASSSQAGTGNQPQHF.

The V call is TRBV25-1, the J call TRBJ2-2; TRBD2 agrees at 8 bases. Trimming at V came to 1 base and at J to 9 bases, leaving 4 bases not matched to a gene. This CDR3 is 14 amino acids long. CDR1 is MGHDK, CDR2 SYGVNS, per germline. The CDR3 sequence is CASSESGGDRELFF. For the CDR3, the DNA is TGTGCCAGCAGTGAATCGGGGGGGGACAGGGAGCTGTTTTTT.

J is TRBJ1-1 and V is TRBV4-1; D unclear. The CDR3 consists of 16 residues. The V end was cut by 1 base, the J end by 1 base, with 13 bases between. The germline CDR1 and CDR2 sequences are MGHRA and YSYEKL. This CDR3 is CASSQAPYGKNTEAFF. CDR3 nucleotide sequence: TGCGCCAGCAGCCAAGCCCCGTACGGGAAGAACACTGAAGCTTTCTTT.

This rearrangement joins TRBV10-2 to TRBJ1-5, with D perhaps matching TRBD1 (5 bases). This CDR3 spans 14 amino acids. Germline V gene sequence: CDR1 WSHSY, CDR2 SAAADI. V was cut by 3 bases and J by 4 bases, with 10 bases left in between. The CDR3 is CASSEGQGNQPQHF. The CDR3 coding sequence is TGCGCCAGCAGTGAAGGGCAGGGTAATCAGCCCCAGCATTTT.

V and J are TRBV18 and TRBJ1-5; no definite D call. This CDR3 is built from 15 residues. CDR1 and CDR2 (germline): KGHSH, LQKENI. Trimming cost V 3 bases and J 7 bases, with 16 bases left between them. In DNA form, the CDR3 reads TGTGCCAGCTCACCCTATAGCCTACTTGGGCAGCCCCAGCATTTT. It translates to CASSPYSLLGQPQHF.

The chain recombines TRBV27 with TRBJ1-2, with TRBD1 identical over 9 bases. Germline V lookup: CDR1 MNHEY, CDR2 SMNVEV (reference sequence). This CDR3 region has 14 residues. Trimming took 6 bases from V and 2 from J; bases not matched to a gene: 4. CDR3 amino acids: CASRLQGANYGYTF. Here the CDR3 DNA reads TGTGCCAGCAGGTTACAGGGGGCGAACTATGGCTACACCTTC.

V gene TRBV2 combines with J gene TRBJ2-5, with D perhaps matching TRBD1 (5 bases). Germline CDR1 and CDR2: SNHLY and FYNNEI. Trimming pared 4 bases from V and 5 bases from J, leaving 11 bases between. The CDR3 contains 13 residues. CDR3 loop: CASSGQSPETQYF. The CDR3 coding sequence is TGTGCCAGCAGTGGACAGAGTCCCGAGACCCAGTACTTC.

This chain joins TRBV7-8 and TRBJ2-7; tentative D call: TRBD1 (5 bases). CDR3 size: 14 residues. From germline, CDR1 is SGHVS and CDR2 FQNEAQ. The V end lost 0 bases, the J end lost 6 bases, and 12 bases lay between the germline ends. DNA of the CDR3: TGTGCCAGCAGCTTAGCGGCGCAGGGCAGCGAGCAGTACTTC. It is translated as CASSLAAQGSEQYF.

This chain links TRBV10-2 with TRBJ2-1; D unresolved. The CDR3 covers 15 residues. Germline CDR1 is WSHSY and CDR2 is SAAADI. Trimming stripped 3 bases from V and 0 bases from J, with 9 bases between. The CDR3 coding sequence is TGCGCCAGCAGTGACTCCCTGAGCTCCTACAATGAGCAGTTCTTC. Its protein is CASSDSLSSYNEQFF.

The rearrangement joins TRBV6-1 to TRBJ2-5, with D tentatively TRBD2 (6 bases). The CDR3 is made up of 14 amino acids. Looked up from germline, CDR1 is MNHNS and CDR2 is SASEGT. The germline V and J ends were trimmed by 3 bases and 1 base, with 9 bases remaining between them. The CDR3 loop reads CASSEASAQETQYF. Here the CDR3 DNA reads TGTGCCAGCAGTGAGGCTAGCGCCCAAGAGACCCAGTACTTC.

The chain couples TRBV5-1 to TRBJ2-5; 7 bases line up with TRBD2. The germline V gene encodes CDR1 SGHRS and CDR2 YFSETQ. This CDR3 contains 17 residues. V lost 4 bases and J lost 5; bases outside the gene matches: 17. CDR3 nucleotides: TGCGCCAGCAGCGATTGGAGGGGCGGGAGCCCGGGGGAGACCCAGTACTTC. Residues: CASSDWRGGSPGETQYF. The entire variable domain, with the rest obtained from reference TRBV5-1 and TRBJ2-5, is as follows: KAGVTQTPRYLIKTRGQQVTLSCSPISGHRSVSWYQQTPGQGLQFLFEYFSETQRNKGNFPGRFSGRQFSNSRSEMNVSTLELGDSALYLCASSDWRGGSPGETQYFGPGTRLLVL.

The chain couples TRBV11-3 to TRBJ2-1; D is uncertain. The germline gives CDR1 SGHNT, CDR2 YENEEA. The CDR3 totals 13 residues. V gave up 1 base and J gave up 8 bases, with 9 bases separating them. CDR3 loop: CASSLGLRDEQFF. The CDR3 DNA reads TGTGCCAGCAGCTTAGGCTTGCGAGATGAGCAGTTCTTC.

The sample holds a few counts of this clone. This chain joins TRBV10-2 and TRBJ2-5, with TRBD2 matching 9 bases. J lost 5 bases, V lost 6 bases, and 4 bases had no gene match. Germline loops: CDR1 WSHSY, CDR2 SAAADI. The CDR3 sequence is 13 residues long. The CDR3 loop reads CASRAGGPETQYF. CDR3 nucleotides: TGCGCCAGCAGGGCGGGAGGGCCCGAGACCCAGTACTTC.

The chain employs TRBV24-1 and TRBJ2-3; the D gene is possibly TRBD2 (5 bases). The V end was cut by 9 bases, the J end by 5 bases, with 14 bases between. Germline V lookup: CDR1 KGHDR, CDR2 SFDVKD. The CDR3 length is 13 residues. CDR3 DNA sequence: TGTGCCACCGCTTGGGGAGCTCGAGATACGCAGTATTTT. It translates to CATAWGARDTQYF.

This clone appeared once. Written as DNA, the CDR3 is TGTGCCAGCAGCTTAAGCGGAATTAGGACAGATACGCAGTATTTT. Translated: CASSLSGIRTDTQYF. The J gene is TRBJ2-3, the V gene TRBV7-3; D ambiguous. The CDR3 totals 15 residues. Trimming left V 1 base short and J 3 bases short, with 11 bases between. In germline, CDR1 is SGHTA, CDR2 FQGTGA.

J is TRBJ2-7 and V is TRBV18; D gene uncertain. The V end lost 5 bases, the J end lost 5 bases, and 10 bases lay between the germline ends. Germline lookup yields CDR1 KGHSH and CDR2 LQKENI. This CDR3 is built from 12 residues. CDR3 DNA: TGTGCCAGCTCATTAATCGGTGACGAGCAGTACTTC. Its translation: CASSLIGDEQYF.

The V call is TRBV10-1, the J call TRBJ2-7; D is unresolved. The length of the CDR3 is 13 residues. Germline V gene data show CDR1 as WNHNN and CDR2 as SYGVQD (reference sequence). The V end lost 2 bases, the J end lost 3 bases, and 8 bases lay between the germline ends. The CDR3 DNA follows: TGCGCCAGCAGTGAGGCAGGTTACTACGAGCAGTACTTC. Protein sequence: CASSEAGYYEQYF.